A selection of T cell receptor beta chains follows, all from one sample in a study of cytomegalovirus exposure and HLA in healthy donors. Assay used: immunoSEQ multiplex PCR; TCRdb lists only in-frame clones, some missing. This sample carries some 150,000 clones, 70% to 85% of them seen once, and the ten largest clones take roughly 4%. The sequenced sample was PBMCs. These TCRs come from a man aged 35 to 55 in good health and CMV-seropositive. CDR3s include the opening cysteine and the closing phenylalanine or tryptophan. D genes are given only for firm matches. Clone sizes are given selectively: once, few, many, or a class where the clone is expanded.

D gene,J gene,clone size,V gene,CDR3 protein,CDR3 DNA
-,TRBJ2-3,few,TRBV10-3,CAISHPSGGEDTQYF,TGTGCCATCAGTCACCCCTCGGGGGGCGAAGATACGCAGTATTTT
-,TRBJ1-2,few,TRBV9,CASSVEGEYGYTF,TGTGCCAGCAGCGTAGAGGGGGAGTATGGCTACACCTTC
TRBD2,TRBJ2-7,-,TRBV9,CASSPGGGRNEQYF,TGTGCCAGCAGCCCAGGCGGGGGGCGCAACGAGCAGTACTTC
-,TRBJ2-5,-,TRBV5-1,CASSASGSLGETQYF,TGCGCCAGCAGCGCCTCCGGATCTCTCGGGGAGACCCAGTACTTC
TRBD1,TRBJ1-1,-,TRBV25-1,CASYGTGQRTTMNTEAFF,TGTGCCAGTTACGGGACAGGCCAAAGGACGACCATGAACACTGAAGCTTTCTTT
TRBD2,TRBJ2-3,-,TRBV5-5,CASSQRGGASTDTQYF,TGTGCCAGCAGCCAGCGGGGCGGGGCAAGCACAGATACGCAGTATTTT
-,TRBJ1-2,-,TRBV27,CASSFAVNYGYTF,TGTGCCAGCAGTTTCGCGGTTAACTATGGCTACACCTTC
-,TRBJ1-1,-,TRBV9,CASSVGRVFAEAFF,TGTGCCAGCAGCGTGGGCAGGGTATTTGCTGAAGCTTTCTTT
TRBD1,TRBJ2-7,-,TRBV7-9,CASSLIRQGAREQYF,TGTGCCAGCAGCTTAATACGACAGGGGGCTAGAGAGCAGTACTTC
-,TRBJ1-3,-,TRBV19,CASSKPGTPGTGIYF,TGTGCCAGTAGTAAGCCCGGGACTCCCGGAACGGGCATATATTTT
TRBD2,TRBJ2-7,-,TRBV5-4,CASKYGTSADYEQYF,TGTGCCAGCAAATACGGGACTAGCGCGGACTACGAGCAGTACTTC
TRBD1,TRBJ1-2,-,TRBV6-5,CATKGTGGVIYGYTF,TGTGCTACCAAGGGGACAGGTGGGGTCATCTATGGCTACACCTTC
TRBD1,TRBJ2-7,-,TRBV7-9,CASSGGTGAEQYF,TGTGCCAGCAGCGGGGGGACAGGTGCCGAGCAGTACTTC
-,TRBJ2-3,-,TRBV5-1,CASSLGGPKDTQYF,TGCGCCAGCAGCTTGGGAGGGCCTAAAGATACGCAGTATTTT
-,TRBJ1-1,-,TRBV7-9,CASSFSGGAYTEAFF,TGTGCCAGCAGCTTTTCTGGGGGCGCATACACTGAAGCTTTCTTT
-,TRBJ2-7,few,TRBV2,CASTSFYEQYF,TGTGCCAGCACCTCCTTTTACGAGCAGTACTTC
-,TRBJ2-3,few,TRBV19,CASRLSGDTQYF,TGTGCCAGTAGGCTTAGCGGAGATACGCAGTATTTT
TRBD2,TRBJ2-7,-,TRBV27,CASRGLAASYEQYF,TGTGCCAGCAGGGGACTAGCGGCTTCCTACGAGCAGTACTTC
TRBD2,TRBJ2-4,few,TRBV4-1,CASSLSGLAGAGAKNIQYF,TGCGCCAGCAGCCTTTCGGGACTAGCGGGGGCCGGGGCCAAAAACATTCAGTACTTC
TRBD2,TRBJ2-3,once,TRBV6-1,CTSKGGRETDTQYF,TGTACCAGCAAGGGCGGGAGGGAGACAGATACGCAGTATTTT
TRBD1,TRBJ2-7,-,TRBV27,CASSFGTGAYEQYF,TGTGCCAGCTCATTCGGGACAGGGGCCTACGAGCAGTACTTC
-,TRBJ1-1,-,TRBV9,CASNSQKNTEAFF,TGTGCCAGCAATAGCCAAAAGAACACTGAAGCTTTCTTT
TRBD1,TRBJ2-7,-,TRBV19,CASGRQGANEQYF,TGTGCCAGTGGAAGACAGGGAGCCAACGAGCAGTACTTC
TRBD1,TRBJ1-5,-,TRBV12-5,CASGTGTGHQPQHF,TGTGCTAGTGGTACCGGGACAGGCCATCAGCCCCAGCATTTT
TRBD1,TRBJ1-1,-,TRBV18,CASSPKGQLNTEAFF,TGTGCCAGCTCACCGAAGGGACAGCTGAACACTGAAGCTTTCTTT
TRBD1,TRBJ2-1,-,TRBV9,CASSVTPGQGANEQFF,TGTGCCAGCAGCGTAACACCGGGACAGGGTGCCAATGAGCAGTTCTTC
-,TRBJ2-7,-,TRBV5-1,CASSDFYEQYF,TGCGCCAGCAGCGACTTTTACGAGCAGTACTTC
-,TRBJ2-7,-,TRBV7-9,CASSFYDEQYF,TGTGCCAGCAGCTTTTATGACGAGCAGTACTTC
TRBD1,TRBJ2-7,-,TRBV5-6,CASSLVGTGFSYEQYF,TGTGCCAGCAGCTTGGTCGGGACAGGGTTCTCCTACGAGCAGTACTTC
-,TRBJ2-6,-,TRBV7-2,CASSLVGAGANVLTF,TGTGCCAGCAGCTTAGTGGGGGCCGGGGCCAACGTCCTGACTTTC
TRBD1,TRBJ2-5,-,TRBV5-1,CASSWDRVYQETQYF,TGCGCCAGCAGCTGGGACAGGGTGTACCAAGAGACCCAGTACTTC
-,TRBJ2-5,-,TRBV9,CASSVGGELETQYF,TGTGCCAGCAGCGTAGGAGGAGAACTTGAGACCCAGTACTTC
-,TRBJ1-2,-,TRBV7-2,CASSLDSTNYGYTF,TGTGCCAGCAGCTTGGACAGTACTAACTATGGCTACACCTTC